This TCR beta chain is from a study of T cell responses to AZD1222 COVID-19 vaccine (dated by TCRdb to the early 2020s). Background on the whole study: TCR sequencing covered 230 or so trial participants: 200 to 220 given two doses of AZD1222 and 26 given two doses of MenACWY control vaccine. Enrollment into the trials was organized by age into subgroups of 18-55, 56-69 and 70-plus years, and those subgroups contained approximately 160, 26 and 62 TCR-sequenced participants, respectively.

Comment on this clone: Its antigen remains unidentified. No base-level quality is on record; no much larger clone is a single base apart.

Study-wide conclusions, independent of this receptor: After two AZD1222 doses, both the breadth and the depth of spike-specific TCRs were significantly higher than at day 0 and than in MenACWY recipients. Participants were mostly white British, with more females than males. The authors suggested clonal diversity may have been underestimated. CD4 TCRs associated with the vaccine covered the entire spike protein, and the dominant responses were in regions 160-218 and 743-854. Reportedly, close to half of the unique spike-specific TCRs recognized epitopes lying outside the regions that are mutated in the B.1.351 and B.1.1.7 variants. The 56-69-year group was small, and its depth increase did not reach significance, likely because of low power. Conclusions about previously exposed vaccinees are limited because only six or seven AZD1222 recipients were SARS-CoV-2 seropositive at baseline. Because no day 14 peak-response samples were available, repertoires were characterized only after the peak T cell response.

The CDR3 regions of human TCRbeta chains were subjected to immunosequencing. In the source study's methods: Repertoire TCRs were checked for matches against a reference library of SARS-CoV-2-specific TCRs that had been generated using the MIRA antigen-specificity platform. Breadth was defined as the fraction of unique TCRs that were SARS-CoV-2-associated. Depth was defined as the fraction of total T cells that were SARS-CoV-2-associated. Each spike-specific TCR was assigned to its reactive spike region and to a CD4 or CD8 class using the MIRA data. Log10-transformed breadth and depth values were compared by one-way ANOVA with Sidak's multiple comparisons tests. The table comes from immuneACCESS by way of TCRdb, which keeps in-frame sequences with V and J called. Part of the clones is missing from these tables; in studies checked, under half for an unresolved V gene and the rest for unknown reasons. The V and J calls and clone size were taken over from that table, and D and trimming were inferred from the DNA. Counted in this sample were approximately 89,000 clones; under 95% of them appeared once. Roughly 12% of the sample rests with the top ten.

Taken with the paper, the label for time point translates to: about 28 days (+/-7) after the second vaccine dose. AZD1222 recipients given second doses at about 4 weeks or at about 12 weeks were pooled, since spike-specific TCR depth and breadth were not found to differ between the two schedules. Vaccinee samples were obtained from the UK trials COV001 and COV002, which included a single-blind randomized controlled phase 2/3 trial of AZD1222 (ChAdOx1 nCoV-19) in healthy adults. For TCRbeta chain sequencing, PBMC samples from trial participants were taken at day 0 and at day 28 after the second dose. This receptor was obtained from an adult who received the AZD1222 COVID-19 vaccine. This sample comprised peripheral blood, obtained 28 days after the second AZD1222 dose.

The CDR3 reads as follows: CASSKRVNTEAFF. The DNA sequence is given as TGTGCCAGCAGTAAGAGGGTAAACACTGAAGCTTTCTTT. In this chain, TRBV27 is recombined with TRBJ1-1, with the D gene too uncertain to name. The V and J ends are trimmed by 5 bases and 2 bases, leaving 9 bases between them. Taken from cysteine to phenylalanine, the CDR3 has 13 residues. The DNA shown is the 39-base CDR3, in frame from base 1. Looking up the germline V gene (reference sequence) yields CDR1 MNHEY and CDR2 SMNVEV.